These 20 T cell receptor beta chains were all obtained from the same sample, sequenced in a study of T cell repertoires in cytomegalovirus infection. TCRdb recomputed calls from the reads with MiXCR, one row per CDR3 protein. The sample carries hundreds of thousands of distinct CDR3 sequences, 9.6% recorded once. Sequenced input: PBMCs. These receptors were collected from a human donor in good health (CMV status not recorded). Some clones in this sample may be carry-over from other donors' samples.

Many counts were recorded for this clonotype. The CDR3, as DNA: TGCAGTGCTAGAGATATAGGGGTTGGGCACATTCAGTACTTC. Residues: CSARDIGVGHIQYF. This chain joins TRBV20-1 and TRBJ2-4, with D perhaps matching TRBD1 (5 bases). Germline values: CDR1 DFQATT, CDR2 SNEGSKA (reference sequence). The CDR3 has 14 amino acids. V lost 0 bases, J lost 8 bases, and 14 bases lay in between.

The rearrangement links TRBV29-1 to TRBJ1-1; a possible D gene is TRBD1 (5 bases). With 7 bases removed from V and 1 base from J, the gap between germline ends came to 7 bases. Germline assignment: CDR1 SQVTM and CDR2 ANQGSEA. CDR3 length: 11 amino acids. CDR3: CSAQGNTEAFF. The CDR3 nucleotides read TGCAGCGCCCAGGGGAACACTGAAGCTTTCTTT.

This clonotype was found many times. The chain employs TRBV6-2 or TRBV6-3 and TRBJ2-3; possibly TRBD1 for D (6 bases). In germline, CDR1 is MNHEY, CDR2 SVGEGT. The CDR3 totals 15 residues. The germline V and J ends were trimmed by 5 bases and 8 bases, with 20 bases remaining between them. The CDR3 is CASSNPGAAQGTQYF. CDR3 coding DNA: TGTGCCAGCAGTAACCCAGGGGCAGCACAAGGTACGCAGTATTTT.

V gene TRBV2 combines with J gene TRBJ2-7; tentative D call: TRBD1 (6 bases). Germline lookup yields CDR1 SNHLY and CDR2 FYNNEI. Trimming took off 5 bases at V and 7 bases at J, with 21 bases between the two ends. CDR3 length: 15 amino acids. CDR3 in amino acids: CASSLGTPGPGEQYF. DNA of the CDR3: TGTGCCAGCAGTCTCGGGACACCCGGCCCGGGGGAGCAGTACTTC.

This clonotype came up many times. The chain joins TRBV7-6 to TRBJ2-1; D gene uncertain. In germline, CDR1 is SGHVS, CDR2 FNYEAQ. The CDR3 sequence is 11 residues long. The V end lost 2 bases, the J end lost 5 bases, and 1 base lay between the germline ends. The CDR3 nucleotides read TGTGCCAGCAGCTTAAACAATGAGCAGTTCTTC. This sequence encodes CASSLNNEQFF.

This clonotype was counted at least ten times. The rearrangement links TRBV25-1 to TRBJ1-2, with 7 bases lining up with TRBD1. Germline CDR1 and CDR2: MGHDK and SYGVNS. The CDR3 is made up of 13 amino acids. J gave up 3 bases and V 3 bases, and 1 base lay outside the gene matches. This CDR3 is CASSDDRDYGYTF. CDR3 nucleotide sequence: TGTGCCAGCAGTGACGACAGGGACTATGGCTACACCTTC.

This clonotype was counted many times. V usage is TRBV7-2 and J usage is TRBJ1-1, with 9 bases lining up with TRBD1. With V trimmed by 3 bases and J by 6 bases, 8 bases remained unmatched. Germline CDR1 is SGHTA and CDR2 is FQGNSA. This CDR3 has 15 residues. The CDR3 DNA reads TGTGCCAGCAGCTTTACAGGGGGCGCTTCTTCTGAAGCTTTCTTT. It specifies CASSFTGGASSEAFF. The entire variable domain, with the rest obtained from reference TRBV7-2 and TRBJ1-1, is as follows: GAGVSQSPSNKVTEKGKDVELRCDPISGHTALYWYRQSLGQGLEFLIYFQGNSAPDKSGLPSDRFSAERTGGSVSTLTIQRTQQEDSAVYLCASSFTGGASSEAFFGQGTRLTVV.

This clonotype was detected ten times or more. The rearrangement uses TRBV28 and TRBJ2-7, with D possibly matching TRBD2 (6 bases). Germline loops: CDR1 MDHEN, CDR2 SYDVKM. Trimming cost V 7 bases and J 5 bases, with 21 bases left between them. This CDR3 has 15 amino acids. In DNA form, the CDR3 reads TGTGCCAGCACTCCCTCGATGGGGGGAAGGGACGAGCAGTACGTC. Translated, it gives CASTPSMGGRDEQYV.

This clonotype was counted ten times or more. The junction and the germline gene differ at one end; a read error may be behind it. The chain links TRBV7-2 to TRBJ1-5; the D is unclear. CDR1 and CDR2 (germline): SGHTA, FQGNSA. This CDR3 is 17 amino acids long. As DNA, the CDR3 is TGTGCCAGCAGCGTAGCGCCGAGGAGAAATAGCAATCAGCCCCAGCATTTT. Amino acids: CASSVAPRRNSNQPQHF.

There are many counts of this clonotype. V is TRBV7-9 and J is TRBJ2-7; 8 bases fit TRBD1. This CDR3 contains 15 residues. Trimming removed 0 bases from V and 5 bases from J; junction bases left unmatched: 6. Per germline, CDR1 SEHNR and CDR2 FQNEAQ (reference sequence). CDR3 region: CASSLAGTGWHEQYF. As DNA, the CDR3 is TGTGCCAGCAGCTTAGCCGGGACAGGTTGGCACGAGCAGTACTTC.

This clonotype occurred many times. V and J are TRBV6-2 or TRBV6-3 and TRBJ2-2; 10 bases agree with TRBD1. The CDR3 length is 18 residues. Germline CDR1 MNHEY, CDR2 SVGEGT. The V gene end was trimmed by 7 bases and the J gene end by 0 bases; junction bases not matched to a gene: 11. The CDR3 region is CASTPWDRGFSNTGELFF. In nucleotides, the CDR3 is TGTGCCAGCACCCCCTGGGACAGGGGTTTCTCGAACACCGGGGAGCTGTTTTTT.

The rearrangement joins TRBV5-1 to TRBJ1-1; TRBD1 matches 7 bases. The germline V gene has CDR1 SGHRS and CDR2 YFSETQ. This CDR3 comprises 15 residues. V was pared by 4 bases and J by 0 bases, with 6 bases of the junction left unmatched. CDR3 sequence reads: CASSLRGVMNTEAFF. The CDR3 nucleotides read TGCGCCAGCAGCCTCAGGGGGGTCATGAACACTGAAGCTTTCTTT.

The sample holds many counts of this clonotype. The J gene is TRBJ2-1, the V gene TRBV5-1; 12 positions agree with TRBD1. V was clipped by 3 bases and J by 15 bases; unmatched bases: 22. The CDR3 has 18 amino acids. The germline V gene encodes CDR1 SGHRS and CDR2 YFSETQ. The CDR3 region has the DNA TGCGCCAGCAGCTCCGAACTAACCGGGACAGGGGGCGCAGGACAGCCGTTCTTC. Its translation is CASSSELTGTGGAGQPFF.

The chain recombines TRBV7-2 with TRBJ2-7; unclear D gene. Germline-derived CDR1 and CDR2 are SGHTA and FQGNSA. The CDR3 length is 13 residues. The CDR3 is CASSLGSSYEQSV. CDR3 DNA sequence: TGTGCCAGCAGCTTAGGGAGCTCCTATGAGCAGTCCGTC.

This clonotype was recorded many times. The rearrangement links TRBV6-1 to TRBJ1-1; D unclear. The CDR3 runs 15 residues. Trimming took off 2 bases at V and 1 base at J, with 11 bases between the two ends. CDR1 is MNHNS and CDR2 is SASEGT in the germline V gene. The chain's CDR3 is CASSESGWSNTEAFF. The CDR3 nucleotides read TGTGCCAGCAGTGAATCGGGCTGGTCGAACACTGAAGCTTTCTTT.

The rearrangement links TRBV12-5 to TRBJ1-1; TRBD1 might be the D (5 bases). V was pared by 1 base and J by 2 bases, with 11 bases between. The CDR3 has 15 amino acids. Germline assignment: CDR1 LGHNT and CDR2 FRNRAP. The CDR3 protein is CASGLAGGNNTEAFF. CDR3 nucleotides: TGTGCTAGTGGTTTGGCGGGGGGGAATAACACTGAAGCTTTCTTT. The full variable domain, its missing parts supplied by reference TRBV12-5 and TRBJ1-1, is DARVTQTPRHKVTEMGQEVTMRCQPILGHNTVFWYRQTMMQGLELLAYFRNRAPLDDSGMPKDRFSAEMPDATLATLKIQPSEPRDSAVYFCASGLAGGNNTEAFFGQGTRLTVV.

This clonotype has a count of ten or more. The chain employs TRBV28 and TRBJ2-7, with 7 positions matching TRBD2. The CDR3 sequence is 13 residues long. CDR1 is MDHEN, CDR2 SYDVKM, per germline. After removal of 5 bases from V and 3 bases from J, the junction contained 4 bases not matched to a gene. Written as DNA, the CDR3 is TGTGCCAGCAGTGGGGAGGGGAACTACGAGCAGTACGTC. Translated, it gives CASSGEGNYEQYV.

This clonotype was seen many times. The CDR3 protein is CASSLVRGNEQFF. For the CDR3, the DNA is TGTGCCAGCAGCTTAGTCCGGGGAAATGAGCAGTTCTTC. The chain has TRBV7-9 and TRBJ2-1; TRBD2 is a possible D gene (5 bases). Between the trimmed V and J ends, which lost 1 base and 7 bases, there was a span of 8 bases. Looked up from germline, CDR1 is SEHNR and CDR2 is FQNEAQ (reference sequence). The CDR3 contains 13 residues.

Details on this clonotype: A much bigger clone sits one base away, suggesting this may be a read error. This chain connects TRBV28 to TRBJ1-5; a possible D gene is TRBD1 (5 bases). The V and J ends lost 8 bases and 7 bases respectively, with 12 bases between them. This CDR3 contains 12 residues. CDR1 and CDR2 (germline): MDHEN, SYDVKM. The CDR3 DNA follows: TGTGCCAGCCGGACAAGGGGACAGCCCCAGCATTTT. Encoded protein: CASRTRGQPQHF.

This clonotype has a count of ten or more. The CDR3 region is CASSLEQTNTEAFF. The CDR3 bases are TGTGCCAGCAGCTTAGAACAGACAAACACTGAAGCTTTCTTT. J is TRBJ1-1 and V is TRBV7-9; no firm D call. Germline V gives CDR1 SEHNR, CDR2 FQNEAQ (reference sequence). The CDR3 sequence is 14 residues long. Between the trimmed V and J ends, which lost 1 base and 2 bases, there was a span of 8 bases.